Each of the 27 T cell receptor beta chains below was sequenced from the same sample in a study of T-cell memory formation after mild COVID-19 (dated by TCRdb to the early 2020s). The library relied on 5' RACE. TCRdb shows the sequencer as Illumina NovaSeq 6000. Clones were called with MiXCR by TCRdb after fastp trimmed the public reads at Q25, and only in-frame beta chains were retained. Identical CDR3 proteins give one entry, which carries the most common genes and DNA. This sample gives some 450,000 distinct CDR3 sequences in total; 15% to 20% of them show up just once. Roughly 8.4% of the sample belongs to the ten largest clones. The sequenced sample was PBMCs or a T cell subset sorted from them (not recorded which). Receptors originate from an adult woman who had mild COVID-19 (a few samples of this study predate the infection). The sample titles of this study are shuffled in the database, so cell type and time point are left out; the donor was told from shared clones.

The chain links TRBV15 to TRBJ2-1; 7 nucleotides line up with TRBD1. The CDR3 loop spans 15 amino acids. Germline V gives CDR1 LNHNV, CDR2 YYDKDF (reference sequence). Trimming removed 0 bases from V and 7 bases from J; junction bases left unmatched: 6. The CDR3 DNA reads TGTGCCACCAGCAGAGAGACGACAGGGTGGAATGAGCAGTTCTTC. This encodes CATSRETTGWNEQFF.

V usage is TRBV20-1 and J usage is TRBJ1-6; possibly TRBD1 for D (5 bases). The ends were cut back, 0 bases at V and 4 bases at J, with 13 bases in the middle. CDR3 length: 16 amino acids. CDR1 and CDR2 from the germline V gene are DFQATT and SNEGSKA (reference sequence). The CDR3 DNA reads TGCAGTGCTAGAGATCGGGGGTATAGTTATAATTCACCCCTCCACTTT. It is translated as CSARDRGYSYNSPLHF.

This clonotype was found a few times. The chain is built from TRBV6-5 and TRBJ2-6; D possibly corresponds to TRBD2 (6 bases). This CDR3 spans 17 amino acids. Germline V gene sequence: CDR1 MNHEY, CDR2 SVGAGI. Trimming removed 6 bases at V and 0 bases at J, with 15 bases between. The CDR3 DNA reads TGTGCCAGCAGAAACGTGGAGGGTAGCTCTGGGGCCAACGTCCTGACTTTC. Its protein is CASRNVEGSSGANVLTF.

This clonotype has just one count. Here the CDR3 DNA reads TGTGCCAGCAGACGACTAGCGGGAGGAGGGGCCAATGAGCAGTTCTTC. Protein product: CASRRLAGGGANEQFF. The rearrangement uses TRBV14 and TRBJ2-1; 13 bases align to TRBD2. Germline trimming cut 6 bases from V and 6 bases from J; bases unmatched to any gene: 8. From germline, CDR1 is SGHDN and CDR2 FVKESK. CDR3 length: 16 amino acids.

This clonotype was seen more than once but under ten times. CDR3 sequence: CARAGGVVAKNIQYF. In nucleotides, the CDR3 is TGTGCCAGGGCAGGGGGGGTAGTAGCCAAAAACATTCAGTACTTC. The chain links TRBV9 to TRBJ2-4; D tentatively fits TRBD1 or TRBD2 (7 bases each). Looked up from germline, CDR1 is SGDLS and CDR2 is YYNGEE. V was pared by 8 bases and J by 0 bases, with 15 bases between. The CDR3 sequence is 15 residues long.

This chain links TRBV7-2 with TRBJ2-2; perhaps D is TRBD1 or TRBD2 (6 bases each). Trimming pared 5 bases from V and 6 bases from J, leaving 10 bases between. The V gene's germline CDR1 is SGHTA and CDR2 FQGNSA. The CDR3 contains 13 residues. CDR3 nucleotide sequence: TGTGCCAGCAGCGGAGGGACACCCGGGGAGCTGTTTTTT. Its protein product is CASSGGTPGELFF.

This clonotype showed up just a few times. The gene calls are TRBV5-1 and TRBJ2-1; 13 bases agree with TRBD2. The germline V gene encodes CDR1 SGHRS and CDR2 YFSETQ. The CDR3 contains 22 residues. V was pared by 4 bases and J by 6 bases, with 25 bases of the junction left unmatched. CDR3 region: CASSPRTPSGLAGSGSTNEQFF. The CDR3 nucleotides read TGCGCCAGCAGCCCTAGGACCCCTTCGGGACTAGCGGGATCGGGCTCCACCAATGAGCAGTTCTTC.

This clonotype was counted many times. V and J are TRBV15 and TRBJ2-7, with a possible D match to TRBD1 (6 bases). Deletions cut 6 bases from V and 5 bases from J, with 17 bases between. Germline lookup yields CDR1 LNHNV and CDR2 YYDKDF (reference sequence). This CDR3 comprises 14 residues. CDR3 residues: CATSIGGDADEQYF. The CDR3 nucleotides are TGTGCCACCAGTATAGGGGGAGATGCTGACGAGCAGTACTTC.

The chain employs TRBV7-2 and TRBJ2-1; the match to TRBD2 covers 8 bases. V dropped 0 bases and J dropped 5; count of bases not matched to a gene: 6. This CDR3 has 16 amino acids. The germline CDR1 and CDR2 sequences are SGHTA and FQGNSA. The CDR3 DNA follows: TGTGCCAGCAGCTTAGCAACGGGAGGGCCAAACAATGAGCAGTTCTTC. It encodes CASSLATGGPNNEQFF.

This clonotype was counted only a few times. The chain carries TRBV11-1 and TRBJ1-5; D not certain. Germline V CDR1 and CDR2: SGHAT, FQDESV (reference sequence). The CDR3 contains 13 residues. V was cut by 1 base and J by 7 bases, with 8 bases left in between. CDR3 DNA: TGTGCCAGCAGCTTAGAGTCGGCGCAGCCCCAGCATTTT. It translates to CASSLESAQPQHF.

This clonotype was counted a few times. This chain connects TRBV20-1 to TRBJ1-1; no clear D. There are 12 residues in the CDR3. V was shortened by 7 bases and J by 4 bases, with 13 bases between the two germline ends. The germline CDR1 and CDR2 sequences are DFQATT and SNEGSKA (reference sequence). The CDR3 nucleotides read TGCAGTGGAGGCGGGGATAGCACTGAAGCTTTCTTT. As protein: CSGGGDSTEAFF.

Only a few counts were recorded for this clonotype. The rearrangement links TRBV3-1 to TRBJ2-2, with D possibly being TRBD1 (6 bases). Germline assignment: CDR1 LGHDT and CDR2 YNNKEL (reference sequence). CDR3 size: 17 residues. Deletions cut 0 bases from V and 4 bases from J, with 15 bases between. The CDR3: CASSQDLWTEGTGELFF. As DNA, the CDR3 is TGTGCCAGCAGCCAAGATCTGTGGACAGAGGGCACCGGGGAGCTGTTTTTT.

This clonotype was seen only a few times. The rearrangement uses TRBV6-6 and TRBJ2-3; D perhaps matches TRBD1 (6 bases). The CDR3 totals 15 residues. Germline V CDR1 and CDR2: MNHNY, SVGAGI (reference sequence). The germline V and J ends were trimmed by 8 bases and 1 base, with 16 bases remaining between them. The CDR3 DNA follows: TGTGCCAGCGGACTTGAGTCAGGGGGCACAGATACGCAGTATTTT. Protein product: CASGLESGGTDTQYF.

This chain connects TRBV19 to TRBJ1-5; 7 bases fit TRBD1. Trimming at V came to 8 bases and at J to 5 bases, leaving 6 bases not matched to a gene. The CDR3 has 13 residues. CDR1 and CDR2 from the germline V gene are LNHDA and SQIVND (reference sequence). The CDR3 here is CASSQGLDQPQHF. The CDR3 bases are TGTGCCAGTTCACAGGGGTTAGATCAGCCCCAGCATTTT. The whole variable domain, filled in from reference TRBV19 and TRBJ1-5, reads DGGITQSPKYLFRKEGQNVTLSCEQNLNHDAMYWYRQDPGQGLRLIYYSQIVNDFQKGDIAEGYSVSREKKESFPLTVTSAQKNPTAFYLCASSQGLDQPQHFGDGTRLSIL.

V gene TRBV6-5 combines with J gene TRBJ2-3, with no clear D. Germline V gives CDR1 MNHEY, CDR2 SVGAGI. The CDR3 runs 12 residues. V was trimmed by 6 bases and J by 2 bases, leaving 6 bases between them. The CDR3 nucleotides read TGTGCCAGCAGGAGCGACACAGATACGCAGTATTTT. Encoded protein: CASRSDTDTQYF.

The chain is built from TRBV12-3 or TRBV12-4 and TRBJ1-2; D call uncertain. This CDR3 spans 15 amino acids. Trimming left V 1 base short and J 1 base short, with 10 bases between. The CDR3 sequence: CASSLGAPSNYGYTF. CDR3 bases: TGTGCCAGCAGTTTAGGGGCGCCCAGTAACTATGGCTACACCTTC.

The J gene is TRBJ1-2, the V gene TRBV5-1, with D perhaps TRBD1 (5 bases). This CDR3 spans 15 amino acids. Germline CDR1 and CDR2: SGHRS and YFSETQ. Trimming took 1 base from V and 2 from J, leaving 12 bases between them. The CDR3 is CASSLSARGNYGYTF. In nucleotides, the CDR3 is TGCGCCAGCAGCTTGAGTGCCCGGGGCAACTATGGCTACACCTTC.

This rearrangement joins TRBV3-1 to TRBJ2-7; a weak D match, TRBD1 (6 bases). CDR3 length equals 13 residues. Germline V CDR1 and CDR2: LGHDT, YNNKEL (reference sequence). V lost 5 bases and J lost 2, with 10 bases in between. CDR3 sequence: CASSRQVPYEQYF. For the CDR3, the DNA is TGTGCCAGCAGCAGACAGGTACCCTACGAGCAGTACTTC.

This chain links TRBV29-1 with TRBJ2-1; 7 positions match TRBD1. CDR1 is SQVTM and CDR2 is ANQGSEA in the germline V gene. The J segment lost 0 bases and the V segment lost 3 bases, leaving 11 bases of the junction unmatched. This CDR3 contains 17 residues. The CDR3 sequence: CSVDGTVLARSYNEQFF. CDR3 in DNA: TGCAGCGTTGACGGGACAGTCCTTGCCCGCTCCTACAATGAGCAGTTCTTC.

This clonotype was picked up many times. The chain uses TRBV5-6 and TRBJ2-1, with TRBD2 as a possible D gene (7 bases). V lost 5 bases, J lost 4 bases, and 16 bases lay in between. The CDR3 runs to 15 residues. Germline CDR1 SGHDT, CDR2 YYEEEE. The DNA of the CDR3 is TGTGCCAGCAGTATCCCGGGGGGCGCTTACAATGAGCAGTTCTTC. This codes for CASSIPGGAYNEQFF. Full variable domain (remainder filled in from reference TRBV5-6 and TRBJ2-1): DAGVTQSPTHLIKTRGQQVTLRCSPKSGHDTVSWYQQALGQGPQFIFQYYEEEERQRGNFPDRFSGHQFPNYSSELNVNALLLGDSALYLCASSIPGGAYNEQFFGPGTRLTVL.

This clonotype was observed a few times. The chain uses TRBV27 and TRBJ1-1; 11 bases are shared with TRBD1. This CDR3 spans 16 amino acids. Germline CDR1 is MNHEY and CDR2 is SMNVEV (reference sequence). V dropped 8 bases and J dropped 4; count of bases not matched to a gene: 12. The CDR3 DNA is TGTGCCAGCCCGCCCGTCGAGGACAGGGGGCCCACTGAAGCTTTCTTT. Translating it yields CASPPVEDRGPTEAFF.

The chain is built from TRBV4-2 and TRBJ2-2; TRBD2 matches 7 bases. The V gene end was trimmed by 3 bases and the J gene end by 6 bases; junction bases not matched to a gene: 4. The CDR3 runs to 14 residues. Germline CDR1 LGHNA, CDR2 YNFKEQ. As DNA, the CDR3 is TGTGCCAGCAGCCAGGGCGGGAGCGCCGGGGAGCTGTTTTTT. Translation: CASSQGGSAGELFF.

This clonotype was seen a handful of times. This sequence joins TRBV6-5 and TRBJ2-1; 10 bases match TRBD2. The CDR3 consists of 16 residues. Germline assignment: CDR1 MNHEY and CDR2 SVGAGI. Germline trimming cut 0 bases from V and 7 bases from J; bases unmatched to any gene: 6. The CDR3 region is CASSYSIAGGFNEQFF. The CDR3 DNA is TGTGCCAGCAGTTACTCGATAGCGGGGGGTTTTAATGAGCAGTTCTTC.

This chain links TRBV12-3 or TRBV12-4 with TRBJ2-2, with 7 bases fitting TRBD1. This CDR3 contains 16 residues. The J segment lost 1 base and the V segment lost 7 bases, leaving 9 bases of the junction unmatched. The CDR3 here is CASTHTGTENTGELFF. The DNA of the CDR3 is TGTGCCAGCACCCACACCGGGACAGAGAACACCGGGGAGCTGTTTTTT.

This clonotype was detected a few times. The chain uses TRBV11-2 and TRBJ2-1; 10 bases agree with TRBD2. There are 17 residues in the CDR3. V shed 5 bases and J 6 bases; nucleotides not matched to a gene: 13. From germline, CDR1 is SGHAT and CDR2 FQNNGV. DNA of the CDR3: TGTGCCAGCAGCCTGAGCCAGGGAAGCGGGGGGGCCAATGAGCAGTTCTTC. Protein: CASSLSQGSGGANEQFF.

The rearrangement links TRBV4-3 to TRBJ2-5, with D hard to call. Between the trimmed V and J ends, which lost 0 bases and 7 bases, there was a span of 15 bases. CDR1 and CDR2 from the germline V gene are LGHNA and YSLEER. This CDR3 spans 15 amino acids. CDR3 loop: CASSQEVLGWGTQYF. In DNA, the CDR3 is TGCGCCAGCAGCCAAGAAGTACTCGGATGGGGGACCCAGTACTTC.

This chain links TRBV3-1 with TRBJ2-1; tentatively, D is TRBD1 or TRBD2 (5 bases each). CDR3 length equals 12 residues. Germline CDR1 reads LGHDT; CDR2 reads YNNKEL (reference sequence). Trimming left V 1 base short and J 10 bases short, with 8 bases between. CDR3 sequence: CASSQAGTEQFF. The CDR3, as DNA: TGTGCCAGCAGCCAAGCTGGGACGGAGCAGTTCTTC.